The subject of this entry is one TCR beta chain. Profiling relied on immunoSEQ multiplex PCR, and the TCRdb table lists in-frame clones only, not all of them. The sample has 100,000 to 150,000 clones; around 87% are singletons. This entry belongs to a study of blood T cell repertoires in COVID-19. V lost 4 bases and J lost 5; bases outside the gene matches: 7. Germline lookup yields CDR1 SGHTA and CDR2 FQGNSA. The CDR3 sequence is 16 residues long. The chain uses TRBV7-2 and TRBJ2-3, with 12 bases identical to TRBD2. Sequencing input: peripheral blood. The clonotype originates from a man aged 50 or older with active COVID-19. CDR3 nucleotides: TGTGCCAGCAGCTCGCTAGCGGGGGGGCCCGGAGATACGCAGTATTTT. Its translation: CASSSLAGGPGDTQYF.